A selection of T cell receptor beta chains follows, all from one sample in a study of blood T cell repertoires in COVID-19. The table came from immunoSEQ multiplex PCR; TCRdb's copy has only in-frame clones and leaves some out. Here the sample spans about 66,000 clones, roughly 75% being singletons. Sequenced sample: peripheral blood. These receptors came from a human donor in a cohort sampled during active COVID-19. CDR3s leave out the opening cysteine and the closing phenylalanine or tryptophan. D genes are given only for firm matches.

TRBV21-1	TRBJ1-5	-	ASSNLGEGPYSNQPQH
TRBV28	TRBJ2-7	-	ASSLGRGSEQY
TRBV7-3	TRBJ1-4	TRBD1	AGANRGL
TRBV30	TRBJ2-2	TRBD2	AWSVQAGGPNGELF
TRBV19	TRBJ2-7	-	ASSDTGTIYEQY
TRBV28	TRBJ2-1	-	ASSSIDYYNEQF
TRBV27	TRBJ2-7	TRBD2	ASSLSGSFSYEQY
TRBV6-6	TRBJ2-7	-	ASSYSRGTEQY
TRBV10-3	TRBJ1-4	-	AISDRETNEKLF
TRBV28	TRBJ2-5	TRBD1	ASSLTGGGETQY
TRBV7-3	TRBJ2-2	TRBD2	ASSLLGEGTGELF
TRBV11-2	TRBJ2-7	-	ASSLIGGRAYEQY
TRBV27	TRBJ2-2	TRBD2	ASSLSPSGNTGELF
TRBV12-3/TRBV12-4	TRBJ1-4	-	ASSLGQGEKLF
TRBV30	TRBJ1-6	-	AWSRGTAPNNSPLH
TRBV4-2	TRBJ2-7	TRBD1	ASSQVEDRSSYEQY
TRBV27	TRBJ1-4	-	ASSRQVANEKLF
TRBV4-2	TRBJ1-5	TRBD1	ASSQSVDRGPQPQH
TRBV6-6	TRBJ2-3	TRBD1	ASSKGAPSTDTQY
TRBV7-2	TRBJ2-7	TRBD2	ASSPHRGGPEQY
TRBV7-2	TRBJ1-2	TRBD1	ASSFGQGVGSYT
TRBV19	TRBJ1-5	TRBD1	ASSTTGASNQPQH
TRBV7-3	TRBJ2-2	-	ASSKEAVTTGELF
TRBV4-2	TRBJ1-3	TRBD1	ASSQEGQGRNTIY
TRBV2	TRBJ2-4	-	ASSERSKNIQY
TRBV7-6	TRBJ2-5	TRBD2	ASRPGLAGQETQY
TRBV27	TRBJ1-1	-	ASSPGTLRNTEAF
TRBV30	TRBJ1-2	-	ACARGNGYT
TRBV6-2/TRBV6-3	TRBJ1-1	-	ASSSHPTDRIRAEAF
TRBV28	TRBJ1-2	-	ASSFNGYT
TRBV7-2	TRBJ1-2	TRBD1	ASSPAWTGANYGYT
TRBV4-3	TRBJ1-5	-	ASSQDPQGGQPQH
TRBV19	TRBJ2-3	TRBD2	ASSLAGGFTDTQY
TRBV2	TRBJ1-4	TRBD1	ASSKDRGPPGKLF
TRBV7-2	TRBJ1-4	-	ASSWGVNEKLF
TRBV7-7	TRBJ2-1	-	ASSWYLSSINPTQQF
TRBV28	TRBJ2-7	-	ASSLWVGGEQY
TRBV12-3/TRBV12-4	TRBJ1-1	-	ASSRRQDTEAF
TRBV19	TRBJ1-2	-	ASISLAQADYGYT
TRBV11-2	TRBJ2-1	TRBD2	ASSSRLAGGRRSYNEQF
TRBV5-1	TRBJ2-1	TRBD2	ASSTGLAGVGEQF
TRBV29-1	TRBJ2-2	-	SVELTGYGTGELF
TRBV6-1	TRBJ2-1	TRBD1	ASSDLLGQAYNEQF
TRBV5-6	TRBJ2-7	-	ASSSRPGHTVGEQY
TRBV28	TRBJ1-4	-	ASSTSRKGGLPRKLF
TRBV3-1/TRBV3-2	TRBJ1-1	-	ASSHRKGGVAAF
TRBV5-6	TRBJ2-3	TRBD1	ASSSSGQGFPDTQY